This entry lists 17 T cell receptor beta chains sequenced from one sample in a study of cytomegalovirus exposure and HLA in healthy donors. The study ran its PCR with 60 Vbeta and 13 Jbeta primers. Produced via immunoSEQ multiplex PCR; TCRdb's table is partial and in-frame only. The table gives 130,000 to 150,000 clones; the top ten clones make up approximately 1.5% of it. Sequenced input: PBMCs. The origin of the receptors is a woman aged 45-59 years in good health and CMV-seronegative.

This chain links TRBV19 with TRBJ2-7; 12 positions match TRBD2. The CDR3 length is 18 residues. The V gene end was trimmed by 6 bases and the J gene end by 3 bases; junction bases not matched to a gene: 15. Germline-derived CDR1 and CDR2 are LNHDA and SQIVND (reference sequence). This CDR3 is CASSTGTSGPGRVYEQYF. The CDR3 DNA reads TGTGCCAGTAGCACCGGGACTAGCGGGCCGGGCCGGGTCTACGAGCAGTACTTC.

V usage is TRBV20-1 and J usage is TRBJ2-3; D is undetermined. Germline CDR1 and CDR2: DFQATT and SNEGSKA (reference sequence). The CDR3 length is 11 residues. The ends were cut back, 3 bases at V and 5 bases at J, with 6 bases in the middle. CDR3 coding DNA: TGCAGTGCTAGTTTTCGAGATACGCAGTATTTT. It specifies CSASFRDTQYF.

The chain is built from TRBV18 and TRBJ1-5; no clear D gene. The germline V gene has CDR1 KGHSH and CDR2 LQKENI. The CDR3 loop spans 14 amino acids. The V end was cut by 3 bases, the J end by 6 bases, with 12 bases between. The CDR3 nucleotides are TGTGCCAGCTCACCGAACGACGGGGTTCAGCCCCAGCATTTT. It codes for CASSPNDGVQPQHF.

The rearrangement links TRBV7-9 to TRBJ2-7, with 8 bases lining up with TRBD1. The V gene end was trimmed by 3 bases and the J gene end by 9 bases; junction bases not matched to a gene: 13. The CDR3 loop spans 15 amino acids. The germline gives CDR1 SEHNR, CDR2 FQNEAQ (reference sequence). The CDR3 nucleotides are TGTGCCAGCAGCTTTTCGGACAGGGCTGATCTAGGGCAGTACTTC. This sequence encodes CASSFSDRADLGQYF.

The chain uses TRBV5-4 and TRBJ1-1, with D uncertain. V was shortened by 4 bases and J by 2 bases, with 12 bases between the two germline ends. The CDR3 length is 14 residues. Germline lookup yields CDR1 SGHNT and CDR2 YYREEE (reference sequence). The CDR3 sequence: CASSHGWHNTEAFF. The DNA of the CDR3 is TGTGCCAGCAGCCACGGGTGGCATAACACTGAAGCTTTCTTT.

The gene calls are TRBV5-5 and TRBJ1-5; the match to TRBD1 covers 7 bases. The CDR3 length is 16 residues. The germline CDR1 and CDR2 sequences are SGHKS and YYEKEE (reference sequence). Unmatched junction bases numbered 10, after V lost 0 bases and J lost 7 bases. The CDR3 region is CASSLEVTGVMQPQHF. The CDR3 DNA follows: TGTGCCAGCAGCTTGGAGGTAACAGGGGTTATGCAGCCCCAGCATTTT.

This chain joins TRBV2 and TRBJ1-2; 11 bases are a match to TRBD1. The length of the CDR3 is 15 residues. The germline CDR1 and CDR2 sequences are SNHLY and FYNNEI. J lost 5 bases, V lost 8 bases, and 10 bases had no gene match. The CDR3 DNA reads as TGTGCCAGCTCTTGGGGACAGGGGGATCAATATGGCTACACCTTC. It is translated as CASSWGQGDQYGYTF. The complete variable domain, with remaining parts taken from reference TRBV2 and TRBJ1-2, reads EPEVTQTPSHQVTQMGQEVILRCVPISNHLYFYWYRQILGQKVEFLVSFYNNEISEKSEIFDDQFSVERPDGSNFTLKIRSTKLEDSAMYFCASSWGQGDQYGYTFGSGTRLTVV.

The CDR3 nucleotides read TGTGCCAGCAGTGATGGGACGGGGGGAGGCGGTACGCAGTATTTT. It specifies CASSDGTGGGGTQYF. This chain links TRBV6-1 with TRBJ2-3; 7 bases fit TRBD2. Germline V gene data show CDR1 as MNHNS and CDR2 as SASEGT. CDR3 size: 15 residues. The V segment lost 3 bases and the J segment 8 bases; nucleotides outside the gene matches: 11.

J is TRBJ2-3 and V is TRBV6-6; D gene unclear. Trimming stripped 7 bases from V and 1 base from J, with 6 bases between. Germline V gives CDR1 MNHNY, CDR2 SVGAGI (reference sequence). The CDR3 contains 12 residues. CDR3 in DNA: TGTGCCAGCAAGGCGGGCACAGATACGCAGTATTTT. Amino acids: CASKAGTDTQYF.

The V gene is TRBV10-3, the J gene TRBJ2-3, with D perhaps matching TRBD2 (5 bases). Trimming stripped 4 bases from V and 0 bases from J, with 11 bases between. Germline V gene lookup returns CDR1 ENHRY and CDR2 SYGVKD. The CDR3 runs to 15 residues. The CDR3 spells CAISVQRTSTDTQYF. CDR3 nucleotides: TGTGCCATCAGTGTCCAGCGGACGAGCACAGATACGCAGTATTTT.

This rearrangement joins TRBV28 to TRBJ1-3, with D possibly matching TRBD1 (5 bases). This CDR3 is built from 12 residues. Germline CDR1 MDHEN, CDR2 SYDVKM. The V and J ends lost 6 bases and 8 bases respectively, with 11 bases between them. For the CDR3, the DNA is TGTGCCAGCAGCTCGGGGGGGTACACCATATATTTT. Translated: CASSSGGYTIYF.

This chain joins TRBV6-1 and TRBJ2-5; 8 bases are shared with TRBD1. CDR1 is MNHNS and CDR2 is SASEGT in the germline V gene. The ends lost 4 bases at V and 2 bases at J; junction bases unmatched: 3. The CDR3 runs to 14 residues. CDR3 residues: CASSGRQGQETQYF. DNA for the CDR3: TGTGCCAGCAGTGGCCGACAGGGGCAAGAGACCCAGTACTTC.

For the CDR3, the DNA is TGCGCCAGCAGACCGGGGGGCGCGGAAGAGACCCAGTACTTC. Translated: CASRPGGAEETQYF. This chain links TRBV5-1 with TRBJ2-5; D may be TRBD2 (7 bases). The CDR3 loop spans 14 amino acids. Per the germline V gene, CDR1 is SGHRS and CDR2 is YFSETQ. Trimming removed 5 bases at V and 3 bases at J, with 14 bases between. The complete variable domain, with remaining parts taken from reference TRBV5-1 and TRBJ2-5, reads KAGVTQTPRYLIKTRGQQVTLSCSPISGHRSVSWYQQTPGQGLQFLFEYFSETQRNKGNFPGRFSGRQFSNSRSEMNVSTLELGDSALYLCASRPGGAEETQYFGPGTRLLVL.

The V and J genes are TRBV5-1 and TRBJ2-1, with TRBD1 matching over 9 bases. The CDR3 runs to 15 residues. With 3 bases clipped from V and 9 bases from J, the junction kept 10 bases outside the gene matches. In germline, CDR1 is SGHRS, CDR2 YFSETQ. CDR3 loop: CASSSDRGGSGEQFF. The CDR3 region has the DNA TGCGCCAGCAGCTCAGACAGGGGGGGTTCTGGTGAGCAGTTCTTC.

The chain carries TRBV19 and TRBJ2-5; no clear D. The CDR3 is made up of 12 amino acids. Trimming took off 4 bases at V and 5 bases at J, with 8 bases between the two ends. CDR1 is LNHDA and CDR2 is SQIVND in the germline V gene (reference sequence). Here the CDR3 DNA reads TGTGCCAGTAGTAGCGAGGTGGAGACCCAGTACTTC. It encodes CASSSEVETQYF.

This chain joins TRBV9 and TRBJ1-2; TRBD1 matches at 7 bases. CDR1 SGDLS and CDR2 YYNGEE come from the germline V gene. The length of the CDR3 is 13 residues. Trimming at V came to 1 base and at J to 7 bases, leaving 4 bases not matched to a gene. CDR3 in DNA: TGTGCCAGCAGCGTAACAGGGGCCTTTGGCTACACCTTC. Protein product: CASSVTGAFGYTF.

The chain combines TRBV5-6 with TRBJ2-4; possibly TRBD2 for D (5 bases). Trimming stripped 2 bases from V and 7 bases from J, with 13 bases between. The CDR3 sequence is 14 residues long. Germline V gene sequence: CDR1 SGHDT, CDR2 YYEEEE. The CDR3 is CASSFSGRGNIQYF. The CDR3 region has the DNA TGTGCCAGCAGCTTTTCGGGGAGAGGGAACATTCAGTACTTC.